The 32 T cell receptor beta chains listed next were all sequenced from one sample in a study of T cells in Graves' hyperthyroidism and ophthalmopathy. Regions amplified from RNA transcripts were the TCR beta CDR3 regions. During a first-round RT-PCR of the TCR CDR3, the HTBI primer set was used. TCRdb processed the multiplex PCR reads anew with MiXCR; each CDR3 protein has one entry. The sample shows hundreds of thousands of distinct CDR3 sequences, roughly 25% of them seen only once. The sample taken for sequencing was blood. The receptors come from a young woman with Graves' ophthalmopathy.

The J gene is TRBJ2-7, the V gene TRBV20-1; D is possibly TRBD1 (5 bases). The germline gives CDR1 DFQATT, CDR2 SNEGSKA (reference sequence). V was clipped by 6 bases and J by 3 bases, with 15 bases between them. The CDR3 is 13 amino acids. The DNA of the CDR3 is TGCAGTGCGTCGACAGACACGTACTACGAGCAGTACTTC. It specifies CSASTDTYYEQYF.

This clonotype was recorded many times. The chain is built from TRBV13 and TRBJ2-7, with 7 nucleotides matching TRBD1. The CDR3 totals 16 residues. Germline V gene sequence: CDR1 PRHDT, CDR2 FYEKMQ (reference sequence). V shed 5 bases, J shed 0 bases, and the junction held 10 bases outside the gene matches. In DNA, the CDR3 is TGTGCCAGCAGCCCTAGGCGGACAGGCTTCTCCTACGAGCAGTACTTC. Protein: CASSPRRTGFSYEQYF.

The table lists this clonotype with many counts. V is TRBV20-1 and J is TRBJ2-7; TRBD1 or TRBD2 may be the D gene (5 bases each). V lost 2 bases and J lost 3, with 14 bases in between. Germline V gives CDR1 DFQATT, CDR2 SNEGSKA (reference sequence). The CDR3 totals 14 residues. Here the CDR3 DNA reads TGCAGTGCTAGATGGGACCGACAGCTCTACGAGCAGTACTTC. Translation: CSARWDRQLYEQYF.

The chain joins TRBV28 to TRBJ1-2; 9 nucleotides agree with TRBD1. V trimming: 6 bases; J trimming: 7 bases; junction bases outside the gene matches: 9. CDR3 length equals 14 residues. Looked up from germline, CDR1 is MDHEN and CDR2 is SYDVKM. The CDR3 loop is CASRTVDRGRGYTF. CDR3 sequence (DNA): TGTGCCAGCAGGACCGTGGACAGGGGCCGTGGCTACACCTTC.

In this sample, this clonotype turned up a few times. This rearrangement joins TRBV20-1 to TRBJ1-1; D unresolved. The CDR3 length is 15 residues. Germline V gene sequence: CDR1 DFQATT, CDR2 SNEGSKA (reference sequence). V shed 3 bases and J shed 3 bases, with 17 bases lying between them. The chain's CDR3 is CSARPLIGRYTEAFF. DNA of the CDR3: TGCAGTGCTAGGCCTCTCATAGGGAGGTACACTGAAGCTTTCTTT.

Many counts were recorded for this clonotype. The chain carries TRBV20-1 and TRBJ1-1; D is unresolved. V was trimmed by 5 bases and J by 4 bases, leaving 11 bases between them. The CDR3 consists of 12 residues. The germline CDR1 and CDR2 sequences are DFQATT and SNEGSKA (reference sequence). The CDR3 spells CSAQEGSTEAFF. The CDR3 coding sequence is TGCAGTGCTCAGGAGGGTAGCACTGAAGCTTTCTTT.

This clonotype was detected many times. This chain joins TRBV11-1 and TRBJ1-2; perhaps TRBD1 as D (5 bases). V was clipped by 4 bases and J by 2 bases, with 17 bases between them. The CDR3 length is 16 residues. Germline V CDR1 and CDR2: SGHAT, FQDESV (reference sequence). CDR3 in amino acids: CASSSPKLDRNYGYTF. The CDR3 nucleotides read TGTGCCAGCAGCTCACCAAAACTCGACAGAAACTATGGCTACACCTTC.

The chain links TRBV28 to TRBJ1-5, with D maybe TRBD1 (6 bases). This CDR3 spans 14 amino acids. V was pared by 4 bases and J by 2 bases, with 9 bases between. Germline CDR1 reads MDHEN; CDR2 reads SYDVKM. The CDR3 coding sequence is TGTGCCAGCAGTTCAGGGGCGGGCAATCAGCCCCAGCATTTT. This translates into CASSSGAGNQPQHF.

The chain carries TRBV27 and TRBJ2-5; maybe TRBD1 (5 bases). The germline V and J ends were trimmed by 6 bases and 7 bases, with 21 bases remaining between them. The CDR3 covers 15 residues. The V gene's germline CDR1 is MNHEY and CDR2 SMNVEV (reference sequence). The DNA of the CDR3 is TGTGCCAGCAGCACCACCCTGGACAAGGTTGGGACCCAGTACTTC. It translates to CASSTTLDKVGTQYF.

This clonotype was observed a single time. The rearrangement joins TRBV19 to TRBJ1-2; D perhaps matches TRBD1 (6 bases). Germline CDR1 LNHDA, CDR2 SQIVND (reference sequence). V was cut by 9 bases and J by 5 bases, with 28 bases left in between. This CDR3 comprises 17 residues. CDR3 nucleotide sequence: TGTGCCAGCGGAAGTTGGGACACCGCTTGGGATCGGTATGGCTACACCTTC. It yields the protein CASGSWDTAWDRYGYTF. Variable domain in full (rest from reference TRBV19 and TRBJ1-2): DGGITQSPKYLFRKEGQNVTLSCEQNLNHDAMYWYRQDPGQGLRLIYYSQIVNDFQKGDIAEGYSVSREKKESFPLTVTSAQKNPTAFYLCASGSWDTAWDRYGYTFGSGTRLTVV.

This clonotype was seen more than once but under ten times. J is TRBJ2-5 and V is TRBV5-1, with D possibly called TRBD1 or TRBD2 (5 bases each). The CDR3 totals 14 residues. The germline V gene encodes CDR1 SGHRS and CDR2 YFSETQ. V lost 4 bases to trimming and J lost 5 bases, with 15 bases between them. DNA of the CDR3: TGCGCCAGCAGCCCTGAGTGGGGGAAGGAGACCCAGTACTTC. Protein sequence: CASSPEWGKETQYF.

The chain has TRBV28 and TRBJ2-7; 9 bases align to TRBD1. The V and J ends lost 6 bases and 3 bases, in that order; junction bases with no gene match: 6. Germline assignment: CDR1 MDHEN and CDR2 SYDVKM. The CDR3 covers 14 residues. CDR3 region: CASRPPGQGYEQYF. The CDR3 DNA follows: TGTGCCAGCAGGCCCCCGGGACAGGGCTACGAGCAGTACTTC.

This clonotype was counted ten times or more. The V gene is TRBV6-5, the J gene TRBJ1-5; D possibly corresponds to TRBD1 (6 bases). This CDR3 has 14 amino acids. Germline V gene lookup returns CDR1 MNHEY and CDR2 SVGAGI. Trimming removed 5 bases at V and 2 bases at J, with 10 bases between. The DNA for the CDR3 is TGTGCCAGCAGTAGTAACAGGGGCAATCAGCCCCAGCATTTT. Translating it yields CASSSNRGNQPQHF.

A few counts support this clonotype. The gene calls are TRBV20-1 and TRBJ2-5; no clear D. V gave up 0 bases and J gave up 1 base, with 18 bases separating them. The germline gives CDR1 DFQATT, CDR2 SNEGSKA (reference sequence). CDR3 length: 17 amino acids. The CDR3 DNA follows: TGCAGTGCTAGAGATCTATCTGGGTCAAGCTTCCAAGAGACCCAGTACTTC. It encodes CSARDLSGSSFQETQYF.

This clonotype was recorded at least ten times. The chain couples TRBV15 to TRBJ1-1; D unresolved. The CDR3 runs 14 residues. V shed 4 bases and J shed 2 bases, with 11 bases lying between them. From germline, CDR1 is LNHNV and CDR2 YYDKDF (reference sequence). The DNA of the CDR3 is TGTGCCACCAGCAAACGGGTAACTAACACTGAAGCTTTCTTT. This gives the protein CATSKRVTNTEAFF.

The table lists this clonotype with many counts. This rearrangement joins TRBV30 to TRBJ2-2; 7 nucleotides match TRBD1. The germline CDR1 and CDR2 sequences are GTSNPN and SVGIG (reference sequence). CDR3 size: 15 residues. V was clipped by 2 bases and J by 5 bases; unmatched bases: 8. CDR3 in DNA: TGTGCCTGGAGTAGGCAGGGGGTGGTGACCGGGGAGCTGTTTTTT. Its protein is CAWSRQGVVTGELFF.

V usage is TRBV6-1 and J usage is TRBJ2-1; TRBD1 aligns across 8 bases. The CDR3 totals 13 residues. The germline gives CDR1 MNHNS, CDR2 SASEGT. After removal of 5 bases from V and 7 bases from J, the junction contained 4 bases not matched to a gene. As DNA, the CDR3 is TGTGCCAGCAGTCCAGGGGGCTGGAATGAGCAGTTCTTC. Protein product: CASSPGGWNEQFF.

This clonotype was seen a few times. DNA of the CDR3: TGTGCCAGCAGTACAACCCGGACAGTCTCTCAAGCTTTCTTT. It codes for CASSTTRTVSQAFF. This chain joins TRBV28 and TRBJ1-1, with D possibly being TRBD1 (6 bases). The length of the CDR3 is 14 residues. V lost 5 bases, J lost 9 bases, and 19 bases lay in between. Germline V CDR1 and CDR2: MDHEN, SYDVKM.

In this sample, this clonotype turned up many times. The chain recombines TRBV9 with TRBJ1-3; D unclear. V lost 0 bases and J lost 2, with 9 bases in between. Germline V gives CDR1 SGDLS, CDR2 YYNGEE. CDR3 size: 15 residues. CDR3 in amino acids: CASSVAFYTGNTIYF. In nucleotides, the CDR3 is TGTGCCAGCAGCGTAGCTTTCTACACTGGAAACACCATATATTTT.

The J gene is TRBJ2-2, the V gene TRBV11-2; possibly TRBD1 for D (5 bases). Looked up from germline, CDR1 is SGHAT and CDR2 is FQNNGV. The V and J ends lost 5 bases and 1 base respectively, with 11 bases between them. The CDR3 totals 15 residues. CDR3 coding DNA: TGTGCCAGCAGCCAGTTTCAGGGGAACACCGGGGAGCTGTTTTTT. It yields the protein CASSQFQGNTGELFF.

This clonotype was recorded many times. The rearrangement uses TRBV2 and TRBJ2-2, with 7 bases identical to TRBD1. This CDR3 contains 15 residues. Germline assignment: CDR1 SNHLY and CDR2 FYNNEI. The trim removed 6 bases at V and 2 bases at J, leaving 6 bases unmatched. CDR3: CASSQTGENTGELFF. As DNA, the CDR3 is TGTGCCAGCAGCCAAACAGGGGAAAACACCGGGGAGCTGTTTTTT.

This clonotype appeared once. The rearrangement joins TRBV19 to TRBJ1-5, with 9 bases matching TRBD1. J lost 4 bases, V lost 5 bases, and 6 bases had no gene match. CDR1 is LNHDA and CDR2 is SQIVND in the germline V gene (reference sequence). The CDR3 totals 15 residues. The CDR3 region has the DNA TGTGCCAGTAGTGAGACGGGGACAGGGAATCAGCCCCAGCATTTT. Translating gives CASSETGTGNQPQHF.

In this sample, this clonotype turned up many times. This chain links TRBV6-5 with TRBJ2-2; TRBD1 agrees at 7 bases. From germline, CDR1 is MNHEY and CDR2 SVGAGI. Trimming took 2 bases from V and 3 from J; bases not matched to a gene: 3. This CDR3 spans 15 amino acids. CDR3 coding DNA: TGTGCCAGCAGTTACCGGGACAGCTACACCGGGGAGCTGTTTTTT. Translation gives CASSYRDSYTGELFF.

This clonotype has just one count. The chain couples TRBV6-1 to TRBJ1-2; weak D call: TRBD1 (5 bases). The CDR3 spans 14 residues. CDR1 is MNHNS and CDR2 is SASEGT in the germline V gene. The ends were cut back, 2 bases at V and 5 bases at J, with 12 bases in the middle. CDR3 nucleotide sequence: TGTGCCAGCAGTGAATTCCCCAGGGTATATGGCTACACCTTC. Its translation: CASSEFPRVYGYTF.

This clonotype was detected a few times. This chain connects TRBV18 to TRBJ1-1; weak D call: TRBD1 (5 bases). Trimming left V 5 bases short and J 0 bases short, with 10 bases between. Germline assignment: CDR1 KGHSH and CDR2 LQKENI. The CDR3 covers 14 residues. In DNA form, the CDR3 reads TGTGCCAGCTCAGCGGGACCTATGAACACTGAAGCTTTCTTT. Its protein product is CASSAGPMNTEAFF.

Details on this clonotype: Its ends do not fully match the called genes, so a read error is possible. The chain has TRBV6-1 and TRBJ1-5, with 9 positions matching TRBD1. CDR3 length equals 16 residues. Germline CDR1 and CDR2: MNHNS and SASEGT. The CDR3 loop reads CASSQKDRGDYQPQHF. For the CDR3, the DNA is TGTGCCAGCAGTCAGAAGGACAGGGGAGACTATCAGCCTCAGCATTTT.

Points on this clonotype: This could be a read error, since a much larger clone is one nucleotide away. The CDR3 ends on some other residue instead of the conserved phenylalanine or tryptophan, so this is likely a read error. Here the CDR3 reads CASSFADGVSYEQYY. The CDR3, as DNA: TGTGCCAGCAGCTTTGCAGACGGTGTCTCCTACGAGCAGTACTAC. The J gene is TRBJ2-7, the V gene TRBV7-9; no clear D gene. The CDR3 is made up of 15 amino acids. Germline V CDR1 and CDR2: SEHNR, FQNEAQ (reference sequence). Trimming removed 3 bases at V and 0 bases at J, with 12 bases between.

This clonotype appeared many times. This chain uses TRBV6-1 with TRBJ1-1, with TRBD1 as a possible D gene (5 bases). The V end lost 2 bases, the J end lost 4 bases, and 11 bases lay between the germline ends. Germline lookup yields CDR1 MNHNS and CDR2 SASEGT. The CDR3 is 14 residues long. In DNA, the CDR3 is TGTGCCAGCAGTGAATTGCAGGGTATCACTGAAGCTTTCTTT. This encodes CASSELQGITEAFF.

In this sample, this clonotype turned up many times. The chain is built from TRBV12-3 or TRBV12-4 and TRBJ2-5; maybe TRBD1 (5 bases). Trimming removed 1 base at V and 2 bases at J, with 8 bases between. The CDR3 has 14 residues. The CDR3 loop reads CASSLGTLQETQYF. CDR3 nucleotide sequence: TGTGCCAGCAGTTTAGGGACACTTCAAGAGACCCAGTACTTC.

This clonotype came up many times. The J gene is TRBJ2-7, the V gene TRBV10-3; 7 nucleotides align to TRBD2. The CDR3 is made up of 17 amino acids. V shed 6 bases and J 0 bases; nucleotides not matched to a gene: 14. Germline V gene lookup returns CDR1 ENHRY and CDR2 SYGVKD. Here the CDR3 reads CAIRDHIPGGSSYEQYF. The CDR3 DNA reads as TGTGCCATCAGAGATCACATTCCCGGGGGGTCCTCCTACGAGCAGTACTTC.

This clonotype came up many times. The rearrangement links TRBV27 to TRBJ1-3; D is unclear. V lost 2 bases and J lost 0, with 14 bases in between. CDR1 is MNHEY, CDR2 SMNVEV, per germline (reference sequence). This CDR3 contains 17 residues. The CDR3 sequence: CASSLTSPDYSGNTIYF. CDR3 nucleotide sequence: TGTGCCAGCAGTTTAACCTCCCCGGATTACTCTGGAAACACCATATATTTT.

In its sample, this clonotype was seen many times. The V call is TRBV19, the J call TRBJ1-2; the D gene is possibly TRBD1 (5 bases). CDR3 size: 14 residues. The V end lost 6 bases, the J end lost 3 bases, and 14 bases lay between the germline ends. CDR1 and CDR2 from the germline V gene are LNHDA and SQIVND (reference sequence). The CDR3 here is CASRGDRRDYGYTF. The CDR3 bases are TGTGCCAGTAGGGGCGACAGAAGAGACTATGGCTACACCTTC.